This passage covers 29 T cell receptor beta chains from one sample sequenced in a study of regulatory T cells in long-lasting Graves disease. Construction of TCR beta libraries relied on iRepertoire HTBI primers and on Arm-PCR targeting CDR3 regions. In TCRdb, the multiplex PCR reads were re-called with MiXCR into one record per CDR3 protein. Altogether hundreds of thousands of distinct CDR3 sequences are present, about 16% being singletons, with the ten largest covering more than 20%. As for time point: newly diagnosed GD, antithyroid drugs for less than 3 months. There was RNA extracted from PBMCs, and the TCR library was made from it. This sample also belongs to another study, concerning T cells in Graves' hyperthyroidism and ophthalmopathy.

Sequenced material: peripheral blood mononuclear cells (PBMCs), taken at new diagnosis, from a patient treated with antithyroid drugs. The receptors shown here come from a woman aged 35 to 60 with Graves disease.

This clonotype was observed many times. V is TRBV27 and J is TRBJ2-3, with D unclear. Trimming took off 5 bases at V and 0 bases at J, with 12 bases between the two ends. The CDR3 spans 15 residues. Germline V lookup: CDR1 MNHEY, CDR2 SMNVEV (reference sequence). The CDR3 DNA reads as TGTGCCAGCAGTGCGGACGGTTGGAGCACAGATACGCAGTATTTT. The encoded protein is CASSADGWSTDTQYF.

This clonotype was seen many times. This chain uses TRBV2 with TRBJ1-2; the D gene is possibly TRBD1 (6 bases). This CDR3 is built from 13 residues. Trimming shortened V by 7 bases and J by 8 bases, and 17 bases separated the two germline ends. In germline, CDR1 is SNHLY, CDR2 FYNNEI. The CDR3 spells CASTKDSVRGYTF. The CDR3 region has the DNA TGTGCCAGCACGAAGGACAGTGTGAGAGGCTACACCTTC. The full variable domain, completed using reference TRBV2 and TRBJ1-2, is EPEVTQTPSHQVTQMGQEVILRCVPISNHLYFYWYRQILGQKVEFLVSFYNNEISEKSEIFDDQFSVERPDGSNFTLKIRSTKLEDSAMYFCASTKDSVRGYTFGSGTRLTVV.

This clonotype was recorded many times. The chain uses TRBV19 and TRBJ1-1; D is perhaps TRBD1 (6 bases). Germline V gives CDR1 LNHDA, CDR2 SQIVND (reference sequence). Trimming removed 1 base at V and 1 base at J, with 16 bases between. This CDR3 spans 17 amino acids. The CDR3: CASSIAGEAVKNTEAFF. The CDR3 nucleotides read TGTGCCAGTAGTATAGCAGGGGAGGCAGTGAAGAACACTGAAGCTTTCTTT.

The rearrangement links TRBV10-2 to TRBJ2-3; D gene ambiguous. V shed 6 bases and J shed 4 bases, with 5 bases lying between them. CDR3 length: 11 amino acids. Germline V gives CDR1 WSHSY, CDR2 SAAADI. The CDR3 DNA sequence: TGCGCCAGCAGAGCTCCAGATACGCAGTATTTT. It encodes CASRAPDTQYF.

In its sample, this clonotype was seen many times. The chain joins TRBV7-8 to TRBJ1-5; tentatively, D is TRBD1 (6 bases). Germline V lookup: CDR1 SGHVS, CDR2 FQNEAQ. Trimming stripped 1 base from V and 8 bases from J, with 12 bases between. This CDR3 spans 14 amino acids. CDR3 in DNA: TGTGCCAGCAGCTTAGTTAGTAAGGGGGAGCCCCAGCATTTT. Translating gives CASSLVSKGEPQHF.

The chain joins TRBV7-9 to TRBJ2-1, with D possibly being TRBD2 (5 bases). Trimming pared 1 base from V and 4 bases from J, leaving 8 bases between. The CDR3 spans 14 residues. In germline, CDR1 is SEHNR, CDR2 FQNEAQ (reference sequence). In DNA form, the CDR3 reads TGTGCCAGCAGCTTAGTAGGGAGATACAATGAGCAGTTCTTC. It is translated as CASSLVGRYNEQFF.

A remark on this clonotype: A much larger clone lies one base from this, so it may be a read error. The conserved phenylalanine or tryptophan normally closing the CDR3 is absent here, so this likely arose from a read error. V usage is TRBV7-8 and J usage is TRBJ1-2; 8 positions agree with TRBD1. This CDR3 is built from 13 residues. The V gene's germline CDR1 is SGHVS and CDR2 FQNEAQ. V shed 7 bases, J shed 3 bases, and the junction held 4 bases outside the gene matches. The CDR3 DNA reads as TGTGCCAGCACCAGACAGGGGCACTATGGCTACACCTTG. The encoded protein is CASTRQGHYGYTL.

CDR3 nucleotide sequence: TGTGCCAGCATGGTAGGAGGGGGCGGTTCACCCCTCCACTTT. Translating it yields CASMVGGGGSPLHF. The chain carries TRBV2 and TRBJ1-6; the match to TRBD1 covers 7 bases. The germline V gene has CDR1 SNHLY and CDR2 FYNNEI. The CDR3 runs to 14 residues. The ends lost 7 bases at V and 9 bases at J; junction bases unmatched: 9.

This clonotype was seen repeatedly, ten times or more. The V gene is TRBV2, the J gene TRBJ1-5, with D unresolved. Germline V gene data show CDR1 as SNHLY and CDR2 as FYNNEI. V gave up 4 bases and J gave up 4 bases, with 8 bases separating them. This CDR3 has 13 residues. The CDR3 spells CASSAAENQPQHF. In nucleotides, the CDR3 is TGTGCCAGCAGTGCGGCAGAAAATCAGCCCCAGCATTTT.

There are a few counts of this clonotype. This rearrangement joins TRBV12-3 or TRBV12-4 to TRBJ1-1; the D gene is possibly TRBD1 (5 bases). The CDR3 covers 15 residues. The V end lost 6 bases, the J end lost 5 bases, and 19 bases lay between the germline ends. The CDR3 DNA is TGTGCCAGCAGCTCTACGGGGGGGGGGGAGACTGAAGCTTTCTTT. This codes for CASSSTGGGETEAFF.

Only a few counts were recorded for this clonotype. The V call is TRBV12-3 or TRBV12-4, the J call TRBJ1-6; D is unclear. Trimming removed 5 bases at V and 3 bases at J, with 11 bases between. This CDR3 region has 15 residues. This CDR3 is CASSPDLGYNSPLHF. The CDR3 bases are TGTGCCAGCAGTCCAGACTTGGGCTATAATTCACCCCTCCACTTT.

This clonotype occurred many times. The rearrangement uses TRBV20-1 and TRBJ2-5; maybe TRBD1 (5 bases). The CDR3 has 14 amino acids. Germline V gene data show CDR1 as DFQATT and CDR2 as SNEGSKA (reference sequence). Trimming removed 4 bases at V and 4 bases at J, with 16 bases between. CDR3 in DNA: TGCAGTGCTACAAGCCCGACAGTCCGAGAGACCCAGTACTTC. Protein: CSATSPTVRETQYF.

This clonotype was observed at least ten times. In DNA form, the CDR3 reads TGTGCCAGCAGTGAAGTCCATTCCGGGAGGCTGGACACTGAAGCTTTCTTT. Its translation: CASSEVHSGRLDTEAFF. This chain connects TRBV6-1 to TRBJ1-1; D gene ambiguous. Between the trimmed V and J ends, which lost 1 base and 3 bases, there was a span of 18 bases. In germline, CDR1 is MNHNS, CDR2 SASEGT. The CDR3 is 17 residues long.

In its sample, this clonotype was seen a few times. The J gene is TRBJ1-6, the V gene TRBV12-3 or TRBV12-4; D gene uncertain. Deletions cut 5 bases from V and 15 bases from J, with 17 bases between. There are 13 residues in the CDR3. The CDR3 is CASSPPGLVHLHF. In nucleotides, the CDR3 is TGTGCCAGCAGTCCTCCGGGCCTTGTTCACCTCCACTTT.

The chain joins TRBV9 to TRBJ2-5; the D call may be TRBD1 or TRBD2 (6 bases each). Germline CDR1 is SGDLS and CDR2 is YYNGEE. The ends were cut back, 4 bases at V and 5 bases at J, with 21 bases in the middle. The CDR3 loop spans 16 amino acids. As DNA, the CDR3 is TGTGCCAGCAGCTCGGGGGACATTCTCCACCGGGAGACCCAGTACTTC. It encodes CASSSGDILHRETQYF. Combining the CDR3 with reference TRBV9 and TRBJ2-5 gives the whole variable domain DSGVTQTPKHLITATGQRVTLRCSPRSGDLSVYWYQQSLDQGLQFLIQYYNGEERAKGNILERFSAQQFPDLHSELNLSSLELGDSALYFCASSSGDILHRETQYFGPGTRLLVL.

This clonotype was picked up many times. The chain recombines TRBV10-3 with TRBJ1-1; a possible D gene is TRBD1 (6 bases). This CDR3 contains 13 residues. Germline CDR1 is ENHRY and CDR2 is SYGVKD. The ends were cut back, 7 bases at V and 1 base at J, with 10 bases in the middle. CDR3 residues: CAIKDSPNTEAFF. DNA of the CDR3: TGTGCCATCAAGGACAGCCCGAACACTGAAGCTTTCTTT.

This clonotype was seen more than once but under ten times. This chain uses TRBV6-6 with TRBJ1-4, with D unclear. Trimming stripped 0 bases from V and 8 bases from J, with 16 bases between. CDR3 size: 16 residues. CDR1 MNHNY and CDR2 SVGAGI come from the germline V gene (reference sequence). CDR3 nucleotide sequence: TGTGCCAGCAGTTACTCGAGTGGACCCCCTGGCGAAAAACTGTTTTTT. Translated: CASSYSSGPPGEKLFF.

The chain recombines TRBV14 with TRBJ2-5; D call uncertain. V gave up 5 bases and J gave up 5 bases, with 9 bases separating them. CDR3 length equals 12 residues. Germline CDR1 SGHDN, CDR2 FVKESK. CDR3 amino acids: CASSLGWETQYF. For the CDR3, the DNA is TGTGCCAGCAGCTTGGGATGGGAGACCCAGTACTTC.

V and J are TRBV5-1 and TRBJ1-1; D not resolved. V dropped 3 bases and J dropped 8 bases, with 14 bases sitting between them. Germline V CDR1 and CDR2: SGHRS, YFSETQ. The CDR3 runs 13 residues. The CDR3 here is CASSSNLTPEAFF. CDR3 DNA sequence: TGCGCCAGCAGCTCCAACTTAACCCCCGAAGCTTTCTTT.

This clonotype was counted at least ten times. The chain links TRBV2 to TRBJ2-3; TRBD2 is a possible D gene (6 bases). V lost 5 bases, J lost 1 base, and 13 bases lay in between. The CDR3 runs to 15 residues. Germline CDR1 and CDR2: SNHLY and FYNNEI. The CDR3 here is CASSNSGSGTDTQYF. CDR3 coding DNA: TGTGCCAGCAGTAACAGCGGGTCGGGCACAGATACGCAGTATTTT.

This clonotype occurred a few times. J is TRBJ1-1 and V is TRBV3-1; D is ambiguous. The CDR3 covers 12 residues. Germline V CDR1 and CDR2: LGHDT, YNNKEL (reference sequence). Between the trimmed V and J ends, which lost 6 bases and 11 bases, there was a span of 16 bases. CDR3 DNA: TGTGCCAGCAGGCCGGGCCTGGGGATCGCTTTCTTT. Amino acids: CASRPGLGIAFF.

This clonotype was detected a few times. A single base separates this from a much larger clone, so it may be a read error. V gene TRBV5-4 combines with J gene TRBJ2-5; TRBD1 matches at 9 bases. The V gene's germline CDR1 is SGHNT and CDR2 YYREEE (reference sequence). CDR3 length: 14 residues. Losses at the gene ends were 2 bases for V and 1 base for J; bases not matched to a gene: 0. The CDR3 here is CASSLQGAQETQYF. The DNA of the CDR3 is TGTGCCAGCAGCTTACAGGGGGCCCAAGAGACCCAGTACTTC.

The sample holds a few counts of this clonotype. V and J are TRBV6-5 and TRBJ1-5, with D perhaps TRBD1 (5 bases). Germline V gene data show CDR1 as MNHEY and CDR2 as SVGAGI. Trimming took 4 bases from V and 7 from J, leaving 17 bases between them. This CDR3 spans 15 amino acids. The DNA of the CDR3 is TGTGCCAGCAGTTTTGCAGGGATGGGTGGGCAGCCCCAGCATTTT. It is translated as CASSFAGMGGQPQHF.

J is TRBJ1-1 and V is TRBV6-1; D is possibly TRBD1 (6 bases). The CDR3 has 13 residues. Per the germline V gene, CDR1 is MNHNS and CDR2 is SASEGT. The V end lost 8 bases, the J end lost 1 base, and 11 bases lay between the germline ends. The CDR3, as DNA: TGTGCCAGCGGGGGGGGGCCGAACACTGAAGCTTTCTTT. This codes for CASGGGPNTEAFF.

Ten or more counts support this clonotype. V gene TRBV7-2 combines with J gene TRBJ1-5, with D maybe TRBD1 (5 bases). The CDR3 totals 15 residues. With 1 base removed from V and 9 bases from J, the gap between germline ends came to 16 bases. Germline loops: CDR1 SGHTA, CDR2 FQGNSA. The CDR3 sequence is CASSLGSIREGPQHF. The CDR3 DNA is TGTGCCAGCAGCTTAGGGTCCATCAGGGAAGGGCCCCAGCATTTT.

The chain is built from TRBV3-1 and TRBJ2-2; 8 bases match TRBD2. Germline CDR1 and CDR2: LGHDT and YNNKEL (reference sequence). The length of the CDR3 is 19 residues. The junction had 16 bases not matched to a gene; V was cut back by 4 bases and J by 3 bases. CDR3 protein: CASSPLSLEQAGDTGELFF. Here the CDR3 DNA reads TGTGCCAGCAGCCCACTATCACTCGAGCAAGCGGGGGACACCGGGGAGCTGTTTTTT. The variable domain in full, completed from reference TRBV3-1 and TRBJ2-2, reads DTAVSQTPKYLVTQMGNDKSIKCEQNLGHDTMYWYKQDSKKFLKIMFSYNNKELIINETVPNRFSPKSPDKAHLNLHINSLELGDSAVYFCASSPLSLEQAGDTGELFFGEGSRLTVL.

This clonotype was counted between two and nine times. This sequence joins TRBV6-1 and TRBJ1-1; D unclear. The CDR3 sequence is 13 residues long. V shed 7 bases and J shed 6 bases, with 15 bases lying between them. Germline lookup yields CDR1 MNHNS and CDR2 SASEGT. In DNA, the CDR3 is TGTGCCAGCAAGGGCCCCCATCGGGCTGAAGCTTTCTTT. This codes for CASKGPHRAEAFF.

In this sample, this clonotype turned up a few times. At one end the junction does not follow the germline gene, possibly because of a read error. The V call is TRBV7-6, the J call TRBJ1-2, with 7 nucleotides matching TRBD1. The CDR3 length is 14 residues. Per the germline V gene, CDR1 is SGHVS and CDR2 is FNYEAQ. CDR3 DNA sequence: TGTGCCTTTGGGGCCTGGGCGACAGGGTTTGGCCACACCTTC. As protein: CAFGAWATGFGHTF.

The chain combines TRBV12-3 or TRBV12-4 with TRBJ1-1; D ambiguous. CDR3 length: 15 amino acids. V lost 4 bases, J lost 1 base, and 13 bases lay in between. The CDR3 region has the DNA TGTGCCAGCAGTTCCGGAAGGACGGCGAACACTGAAGCTTTCTTT. Translation gives CASSSGRTANTEAFF.